The rows below give T cell receptor beta chains drawn from one sample of a study of beta chain features in type 1 diabetes. TCRdb's table, derived via immunoSEQ multiplex PCR, lists solely in-frame clones and lacks some. The table lists about 410,000 clones, approximately 15% of them singletons, with roughly 0.04% in the top ten. The sequenced material came from naive CD4+ T cells from blood. The receptors here all came from a man aged 30 to 45 in good health. CDR3s include the opening cysteine and the closing phenylalanine or tryptophan. A D gene is named only where the DNA matches it firmly. Rows may omit the clone size; those that give it use once, few, many or a size class.

>TRBJ2-5|.|TRBV18|.|13
TGTGCCAGCTCACCAAGGGATCAAGAGACCCAGTACTTC
CASSPRDQETQYF
>TRBJ2-7|.|TRBV5-1|.|16
TGCGCCAGCAGCACCCAGAGGACAGCAGCGAAGGACGAGCAGTACTTC
CASSTQRTAAKDEQYF
>TRBJ1-6|few|TRBV7-6|TRBD1|15
TGTGCCAGCAGCTCAGCCGGGACAGCTAATTCACCCCTCCACTTT
CASSSAGTANSPLHF
>TRBJ2-5|few|TRBV6-1|TRBD1|15
TGTGCCAGCACATCCGGGACAGGGACGGGAGAGACCCAGTACTTC
CASTSGTGTGETQYF
>TRBJ2-3|.|TRBV9|.|15
TGTGCCAGCAGCGTAGTGGGGTCCAAGACAGATACGCAGTATTTT
CASSVVGSKTDTQYF
>TRBJ1-1|few|TRBV19|.|12
TGTGTCAGTAGGGGCAGGGAAGGTACAGCTTTCTTT
CVSRGREGTAFF
>TRBJ1-1|few|TRBV30|.|13
TGTGCCTGGAGTGTAGGGGCGGCCACTGAAGCTTTCTTT
CAWSVGAATEAFF
>TRBJ2-5|.|TRBV6-1|.|12
TGTGCCAGCAGTGAAAGCAGGGGGACCCAGTACTTC
CASSESRGTQYF
>TRBJ2-1|.|TRBV29-1|TRBD1|15
TGCAGCGTTGAGACAGGGAAAGATACCTACAATGAGCAGTTCTTC
CSVETGKDTYNEQFF
>TRBJ2-5|few|TRBV7-9|TRBD2|13
TGTGCCAGTGGACTAGCGGGGGTTGAGACCCAGTACTTC
CASGLAGVETQYF
>TRBJ2-3|.|TRBV9|.|15
TGTGCCAGCAGCGTAGAGCCTATTAGCACAGATACGCAGTATTTT
CASSVEPISTDTQYF
>TRBJ2-3|.|TRBV27|TRBD2|18
TGTGCCAGCAGTTTATCGAGGAGGGAGGGTTCTAGCACAGATACGCAGTATTTT
CASSLSRREGSSTDTQYF
>TRBJ2-1|few|TRBV4-3|.|13
TGCGCCAGCAGCCAAGAGGCGTTGGGGGAGCAGTTCTTC
CASSQEALGEQFF
>TRBJ1-6|few|TRBV15|.|15
TGTGCCACCAGCAGATATCAGGGCTCAAATTCACCCCTCCACTTT
CATSRYQGSNSPLHF
>TRBJ1-1|.|TRBV7-3|.|14
TGTGCCAGCAGCTTAACGAAGGCGAACACTGAAGCTTTCTTT
CASSLTKANTEAFF
>TRBJ2-3|.|TRBV9|.|12
TGTGCCAGCAGCGTAAGGGAAGATACGCAGTATTTT
CASSVREDTQYF
>TRBJ2-5|.|TRBV5-1|TRBD2|15
TGCGCCAGCAGCTTCACCGGGACTAACCAAGAGACCCAGTACTTC
CASSFTGTNQETQYF
>TRBJ2-5|.|TRBV2|.|10
TGTGCCAGCGTTAAAGAGACCCAGTACTTC
CASVKETQYF
>TRBJ2-1|.|TRBV25-1|.|13
TGTGCCAGCACCACGGGGGTGGGGGTTGAGCAGTTCTTC
CASTTGVGVEQFF
>TRBJ2-1|.|TRBV4-2|.|16
TGTGCCAGCAGCCAACGTTCGGGACCGTCATACAATGAGCAGTTCTTC
CASSQRSGPSYNEQFF
>TRBJ1-1|.|TRBV29-1|TRBD1|13
TGCAGCGTAGTTTACAGGGGTTTCACTGAAGCTTTCTTT
CSVVYRGFTEAFF
>TRBJ2-7|.|TRBV10-2|TRBD1|14
TGCGCCAGCAGTACCGGGACAGGGAGCCACGAGCAGTACTTC
CASSTGTGSHEQYF
>TRBJ2-5|.|TRBV29-1|.|15
TGCAGCGTCCAGGTTGCGAACAGCCGCGAAGAGACCCAGTACTTC
CSVQVANSREETQYF
>TRBJ1-1|once|TRBV15|.|13
TGTGCCACCAGCACAGGGGTGAACACTGAAGTTTTCTTT
CATSTGVNTEVFF
>TRBJ1-5|few|TRBV4-1|.|14
TGCGCCAGCAGCCTCGGGAAGGCCAATCAGCCCCAGCATTTT
CASSLGKANQPQHF
>TRBJ1-3|.|TRBV6-6|TRBD1|14
TGTGCCAGCAGGCAGGGGGCGAGGGGAAACACCATATATTTT
CASRQGARGNTIYF
>TRBJ2-1|few|TRBV10-3|TRBD2|15
TGTGCCATCAGCCCCGGGACTAGCGGGCGCAATGAGCAGTTCTTC
CAISPGTSGRNEQFF
>TRBJ1-3|few|TRBV29-1|.|13
TGCAGCGTCGGACAGAGCTCTGGAAACACCATATATTTT
CSVGQSSGNTIYF
>TRBJ2-7|few|TRBV18|TRBD1|13
TGTGCCAGCTCACCAGGGACAGGGGTCGAGCAGTACTTC
CASSPGTGVEQYF